The rows below give T cell receptor beta chains drawn from one sample of a study of T cell responses to AZD1222 COVID-19 vaccine. Libraries were prepared by immunoSEQ multiplex PCR; TCRdb keeps only in-frame clonotypes and omits some of them. The sample lists approximately 140,000 clones, 91% seen once, with around 1.4% in the top ten. The sample consisted of peripheral blood, taken on day 0 of AZD1222 vaccination. These receptors were obtained from an adult in good health. Both conserved end residues are part of each CDR3. The D gene is left open where the match is weak. Part of the rows lack a size; the others show once, few, many or a class for expanded clones.

>18|TRBV19|TRBJ2-1|NA|TRBD2
CASSIMGAGVGSYNEQFF
TGTGCCAGTAGTATAATGGGAGCGGGAGTAGGCTCCTACAATGAGCAGTTCTTC
>13|TRBV12-3/TRBV12-4|TRBJ1-5|few|NA
CASSNRTGQPQHF
TGTGCCAGCAGCAACAGAACCGGACAGCCCCAGCATTTT
>13|TRBV4-3|TRBJ2-7|NA|TRBD1
CASSQTGGYEQYF
TGCGCCAGCAGCCAAACAGGGGGCTACGAGCAGTACTTC
>14|TRBV11-1|TRBJ2-3|NA|TRBD2
CASSLSGGADTQYF
TGTGCCAGCAGCTTAAGCGGGGGGGCCGATACGCAGTATTTT
>15|TRBV5-1|TRBJ1-1|NA|NA
CASSLSGQLNTEAFF
TGCGCCAGCAGCTTGAGCGGACAATTGAACACTGAAGCTTTCTTT
>16|TRBV7-2|TRBJ2-1|NA|TRBD2
CASSSRGVAGGNEQFF
TGTGCCAGCAGCTCACGGGGCGTAGCGGGGGGCAATGAGCAGTTCTTC
>13|TRBV21-1|TRBJ2-7|NA|NA
CASSKRDRNEQYF
TGTGCCAGCAGCAAAAGGGACAGAAACGAGCAGTACTTC
>14|TRBV29-1|TRBJ2-1|NA|NA
CSVDSVRSYNEQFF
TGCAGCGTTGACTCCGTACGCTCCTACAATGAGCAGTTCTTC
>15|TRBV6-2/TRBV6-3|TRBJ2-7|NA|NA
CASSSRFPLTYEQYF
TGTGCCAGCAGCTCCCGCTTCCCCCTTACCTACGAGCAGTACTTC
>14|TRBV2|TRBJ1-6|NA|NA
CASRGSGNNSPLHF
TGTGCCAGCAGGGGGTCAGGGAATAATTCACCCCTCCACTTT
>14|TRBV19|TRBJ1-4|NA|TRBD1
CASSLGTGAEKLFF
TGTGCCAGTAGTTTAGGGACAGGGGCTGAAAAACTGTTTTTT
>18|TRBV5-5|TRBJ2-5|NA|TRBD2
CASSLSTQGGGDQETQYF
TGTGCCAGCAGCTTGTCGACTCAGGGTGGGGGGGACCAAGAGACCCAGTACTTC
>15|TRBV30|TRBJ1-6|NA|TRBD1
CASKRAQGGNSPLHF
TGTGCCTCTAAAAGGGCCCAGGGGGGCAATTCACCCCTCCACTTT
>15|TRBV7-2|TRBJ2-3|NA|NA
CASSPQGGGTDTQYF
TGTGCCAGCAGCCCTCAGGGCGGGGGCACAGATACGCAGTATTTT
>15|TRBV7-3|TRBJ1-3|NA|NA
CASSLGHGSGNTIYF
TGTGCCAGCAGCTTAGGACACGGCTCTGGAAACACCATATATTTT
>16|TRBV5-1|TRBJ1-6|NA|TRBD1
CASSPTGRRGGSPLHF
TGCGCCAGCAGCCCGACAGGGCGACGAGGGGGTTCACCCCTCCACTTT
>12|TRBV28|TRBJ1-2|NA|NA
CASSPLSYGYTF
TGTGCCAGCAGTCCCCTTAGCTATGGCTACACCTTC
>15|TRBV5-1|TRBJ1-2|NA|NA
CASSLQGTGNYGYTF
TGCGCCAGCAGCTTGCAGGGGACGGGTAACTATGGCTACACCTTC
>13|TRBV7-9|TRBJ2-1|few|NA
CASSLQELNEQFF
TGTGCCAGCAGCTTACAAGAGTTAAATGAGCAGTTCTTC
>13|TRBV19|TRBJ2-7|NA|NA
CASSISEGNEQYF
TGTGCCAGTAGTATCTCCGAGGGGAACGAGCAGTACTTC
>14|TRBV24-1|TRBJ2-1|once|TRBD2
CATSDLGTNNEQFF
TGTGCCACCAGTGATTTGGGGACTAACAATGAGCAGTTCTTC
>15|TRBV5-5|TRBJ2-7|once|NA
CASSLVKRGSYEQYF
TGTGCCAGCAGCCTGGTAAAAAGGGGCTCCTACGAGCAGTACTTC
>15|TRBV19|TRBJ2-3|NA|NA
CASSPQGVSTDTQYF
TGTGCCAGTAGTCCCCAGGGAGTAAGCACAGATACGCAGTATTTT
>14|TRBV30|TRBJ1-2|NA|NA
CAWSAPGLNYGYTF
TGTGCCTGGAGTGCTCCCGGGCTAAACTATGGCTACACCTTC
>15|TRBV27|TRBJ1-5|NA|TRBD1
CASSKGQGESQPQHF
TGTGCCAGCAGTAAGGGACAGGGGGAATCTCAGCCCCAGCATTTT
>13|TRBV12-3/TRBV12-4|TRBJ1-1|NA|NA
CASSSGTRAEAFF
TGTGCCAGCAGTTCCGGGACACGGGCTGAAGCTTTCTTT
>14|TRBV10-3|TRBJ2-7|NA|NA
CAISGPTVPYEQYF
TGTGCCATCAGTGGGCCGACCGTTCCCTACGAGCAGTACTTC
>15|TRBV10-3|TRBJ1-2|NA|TRBD1
CAIAGQGALNYGYTF
TGTGCCATCGCGGGACAGGGGGCCCTCAACTATGGCTACACCTTC
>16|TRBV19|TRBJ1-2|NA|TRBD1
CASSTRQGLSNYGYTF
TGTGCCAGTAGTACCCGACAGGGTTTGAGCAACTATGGCTACACCTTC
>14|TRBV27|TRBJ1-1|NA|NA
CASSLFGGNTEAFF
TGTGCCAGCAGTTTATTCGGGGGTAACACTGAAGCTTTCTTT
>14|TRBV19|TRBJ1-1|NA|NA
CASSIGQINTEAFF
TGTGCCAGTAGTATAGGACAGATTAACACTGAAGCTTTCTTT
>14|TRBV5-1|TRBJ1-1|NA|NA
CASSSGGGGSEAFF
TGCGCCAGCAGCTCAGGCGGCGGGGGTTCTGAAGCTTTCTTT
>16|TRBV18|TRBJ1-4|NA|NA
CASSPRAIEGNEKLFF
TGTGCCAGCTCACCCCGGGCCATCGAAGGAAATGAAAAACTGTTTTTT
>14|TRBV11-3|TRBJ2-5|NA|TRBD2
CASSSGGARETQYF
TGTGCCAGCAGCTCCGGGGGGGCCCGAGAGACCCAGTACTTC
>17|TRBV30|TRBJ1-1|NA|NA
CAWTPGALGRTNTEAFF
TGTGCCTGGACCCCTGGGGCTCTGGGCCGTACGAACACTGAAGCTTTCTTT
>15|TRBV5-5|TRBJ2-7|NA|TRBD2
CASTPWEREKYEQYF
TGTGCCAGCACCCCCTGGGAGCGGGAGAAGTACGAGCAGTACTTC
>13|TRBV5-3|TRBJ2-7|NA|NA
CARSPNRVGEQYF
TGTGCCAGAAGCCCGAACAGGGTAGGCGAGCAGTACTTC
>18|TRBV19|TRBJ2-7|NA|TRBD2
CASSMSSGGAWSSYEQYF
TGTGCCAGTAGTATGAGTAGCGGGGGAGCATGGAGCTCCTACGAGCAGTACTTC
>13|TRBV18|TRBJ2-7|once|TRBD2
CASSPPGAGGSYF
TGTGCCAGCTCCCCTCCGGGAGCGGGAGGTTCCTACTTC
>14|TRBV6-6|TRBJ1-6|NA|TRBD1
CASSYSDRGSPLHF
TGTGCCAGCAGTTACTCGGACAGGGGATCACCCCTCCACTTT
>16|TRBV7-3|TRBJ2-1|NA|TRBD2
CASSLGTSGRYNEQFF
TGTGCCAGCAGCCTTGGGACTAGCGGAAGGTACAATGAGCAGTTCTTC
>14|TRBV11-2|TRBJ2-7|NA|NA
CASSPVQGNYEQYF
TGTGCCAGCAGCCCCGTACAGGGTAACTACGAGCAGTACTTC
>15|TRBV7-9|TRBJ2-1|NA|NA
CASSFALSGRVEQFF
TGTGCCAGCAGCTTCGCGCTGTCCGGGAGAGTCGAGCAGTTCTTC
>14|TRBV12-5|TRBJ2-1|NA|NA
CASGFGLAGNEQFF
TGTGCTAGTGGTTTCGGGCTAGCCGGGAATGAGCAGTTCTTC
>11|TRBV27|TRBJ1-1|once|NA
CASRGAAEAFF
TGTGCCAGCAGGGGGGCGGCTGAAGCTTTCTTT
>13|TRBV5-1|TRBJ2-2|NA|NA
CASSVDYTGELFF
TGCGCCAGCAGCGTCGACTACACCGGGGAGCTGTTTTTT
>15|TRBV4-1|TRBJ2-7|NA|TRBD1
CASSQVETGVYEQYF
TGCGCCAGCAGCCAAGTTGAGACAGGGGTTTACGAGCAGTACTTC
>16|TRBV19|TRBJ1-3|NA|TRBD1
CASSMLTGTAPYTIYF
TGTGCCAGTAGTATGTTAACCGGGACAGCTCCCTACACCATATATTTT
>15|TRBV4-3|TRBJ2-1|NA|TRBD1
CASSQEGQGAGEQFF
TGCGCCAGCAGCCAAGAGGGACAGGGGGCGGGTGAGCAGTTCTTC
>14|TRBV27|TRBJ1-6|NA|NA
CASRPGTANSPLHF
TGTGCCAGCAGGCCGGGGACGGCTAATTCACCCCTCCACTTT
>14|TRBV20-1|TRBJ2-1|NA|NA
CSASWVAPYNEQFF
TGCAGTGCTAGTTGGGTAGCACCCTACAATGAGCAGTTCTTC
>14|TRBV2|TRBJ1-1|once|NA
CASSENTMRTEAFF
TGTGCCAGCAGTGAAAACACTATGAGGACTGAAGCTTTCTTT
>15|TRBV19|TRBJ1-1|NA|TRBD1
CARRTGGKENTEAFF
TGTGCCAGGCGGACAGGGGGGAAAGAAAACACTGAAGCTTTCTTT
>14|TRBV6-2/TRBV6-3|TRBJ2-7|NA|TRBD2
CASSYGTSTYEQYF
TGTGCCAGCAGTTACGGGACTAGCACCTACGAGCAGTACTTC
>15|TRBV6-5|TRBJ2-1|NA|NA
CASSYPTRSYNEQFF
TGTGCCAGCAGTTACCCGACTCGCTCCTACAATGAGCAGTTCTTC